This TCR beta chain was observed in a study of T-cell reconstitution after alpha-beta-depleted transplantation in children. As it was prepared, the TCRbeta library received unique molecular identifiers. TCRdb re-called the PCR reads with MiXCR, one entry per CDR3 protein. The sample yields 330,000 or so distinct CDR3 sequences, 10% seen once. This CDR3 is built from 12 residues. Trimming took off 6 bases at V and 4 bases at J, with 9 bases between the two ends. Per the germline V gene, CDR1 is SEHNR and CDR2 is FQNEAQ (reference sequence). This clonotype occurred many times. Antigen unknown. Overall study findings and caveats: Certain patients had high TCRbeta diversity at day 60, and it came from recipient T cells and thymic progenitors that survived.

The chain carries TRBV7-9 and TRBJ2-5; D may be TRBD1 (5 bases). This receptor was identified in a boy under two years old with acute myeloid leukemia, due to receive a stem cell transplant. The starting material was PBMCs, obtained before TCRalphabeta/CD19-depleted stem cell transplant. This chain's CDR3 is CASSLRGETQYF. The CDR3, as DNA: TGTGCCAGCAGTTTAAGGGGAGAGACCCAGTACTTC.